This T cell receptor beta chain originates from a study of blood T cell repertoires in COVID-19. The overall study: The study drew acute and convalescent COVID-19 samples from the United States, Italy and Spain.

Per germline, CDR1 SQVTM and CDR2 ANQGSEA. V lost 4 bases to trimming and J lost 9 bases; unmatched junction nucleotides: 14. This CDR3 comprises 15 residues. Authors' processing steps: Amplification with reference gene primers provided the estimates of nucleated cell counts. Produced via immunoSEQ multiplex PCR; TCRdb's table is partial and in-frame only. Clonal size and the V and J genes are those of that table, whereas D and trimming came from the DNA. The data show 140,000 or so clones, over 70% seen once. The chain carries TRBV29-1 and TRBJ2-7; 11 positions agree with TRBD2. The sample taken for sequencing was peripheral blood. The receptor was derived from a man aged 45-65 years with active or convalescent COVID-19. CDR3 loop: CSVGTRGTSGWGQYF. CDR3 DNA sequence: TGCAGCGTTGGGACCCGAGGGACTAGCGGTTGGGGGCAGTACTTC.